The sequence of this T cell receptor (beta chain) was determined in a study of T cells in Graves' hyperthyroidism and ophthalmopathy. This clonotype was counted a single time. Per the germline V gene, CDR1 is DFQATT and CDR2 is SNEGSKA (reference sequence). The CDR3 runs 15 residues. V lost 3 bases to trimming and J lost 5 bases; unmatched junction nucleotides: 9. Amplification yielded TCR beta CDR3 regions, with RNA transcripts as the source. HTBI primers were the set used in a first-round RT-PCR of the TCR CDR3. TCRdb processed the multiplex PCR reads anew with MiXCR; each CDR3 protein has one entry. The sample consists of around 190,000 distinct CDR3 sequences, around a sixth of them appearing once.

The source is a woman in her forties or fifties with Graves' hyperthyroidism. The chain couples TRBV20-1 to TRBJ2-2; 7 nucleotides match TRBD2. Sequenced input: blood. CDR3 nucleotide sequence: TGCAGTGCTAGTCCTAGCGGAGCTCTAACCGGGGAGCTGTTTTTT. It is translated as CSASPSGALTGELFF.